This TCR beta chain was captured in a study of shared clonotypes between healthy human individuals. Study as a whole: Plates per donor: three CD4 naive, three CD4 memory, two CD8 naive, one CD8 memory.

The CDR3 has 17 amino acids. CDR1 is SGHRS, CDR2 YFSETQ, per germline. V shed 0 bases and J 1 base; nucleotides not matched to a gene: 9. Original processing methods: Because ImmunoSEQ provided only junction sequences with no quality scores, the filtering differed. Profiling relied on immunoSEQ multiplex PCR, and the TCRdb table lists in-frame clones only, not all of them. The V and J calls and clone size were taken over from that table, and D and trimming were inferred from the DNA. The table includes fewer than 3 million clones, about 90% detected once. With regard to this clone: Its antigen is not identified.

Notes on the study in general: Only blood samples were collected, and tissue repertoires likely differ. Against clonotypes common to all four donors, non-shared ones had lower generation probabilities.

This sequence originates from a man aged 18 to 30 in good health. Some clones in this sample may be carry-over from other donors' samples. The chain couples TRBV5-1 to TRBJ2-5, with TRBD1 identical over 7 bases. The sequenced material came from naive CD4+ T cells from PBMCs. The subset is: CD45RA+ positively selected. The CDR3 bases are TGCGCCAGCAGCTTGGCCAACAGGGGCCCAACCCAAGAGACCCAGTACTTC. This encodes CASSLANRGPTQETQYF. Full variable domain (remainder filled in from reference TRBV5-1 and TRBJ2-5): KAGVTQTPRYLIKTRGQQVTLSCSPISGHRSVSWYQQTPGQGLQFLFEYFSETQRNKGNFPGRFSGRQFSNSRSEMNVSTLELGDSALYLCASSLANRGPTQETQYFGPGTRLLVL.